Below are 26 T cell receptor beta chains sequenced from a single sample in a study of sequential checkpoint blockade in melanoma (dated by TCRdb to between 2018 and 2021). Libraries were built with the immunoSEQ multiplex PCR assay. TCRdb re-hosts the immuneACCESS table, in-frame sequences only. Its copies lack some clones; in the studies checked, an unresolved V gene accounts for under half of them, and the cause for the rest is not known. The sample has about 9,100 clones on record, about three quarters of them singletons. The ten most abundant clones make up around 18% of the sample. Sample treatment or condition, as interpreted from the label and publication: randomized to nivolumab then ipilimumab (arm A) or the reverse (arm B). Specimen: CD8+ T cells sorted from blood (inferred from file names), collected from a patient given nivolumab and ipilimumab in sequence. These receptors all stem from a human donor with melanoma.

The chain employs TRBV7-8 and TRBJ1-5; D is uncertain. CDR3 length: 15 amino acids. Germline CDR1 SGHVS, CDR2 FQNEAQ. V gave up 1 base and J gave up 3 bases, with 10 bases separating them. This chain's CDR3 is CASSLEWQNNQPQHF. DNA for the CDR3: TGTGCCAGCAGCTTAGAATGGCAGAACAATCAGCCCCAGCATTTT.

The chain carries TRBV19 and TRBJ2-1; 10 bases are a match to TRBD2. The CDR3 is 14 residues long. V lost 6 bases and J lost 5; bases outside the gene matches: 4. Germline V gene data show CDR1 as LNHDA and CDR2 as SQIVND (reference sequence). The CDR3 loop reads CASSGTSVDNEQFF. The DNA of the CDR3 is TGTGCCAGTAGCGGGACTAGCGTAGACAATGAGCAGTTCTTC.

V is TRBV9 and J is TRBJ2-1, with 9 bases identical to TRBD2. This CDR3 spans 14 amino acids. Germline CDR1 reads SGDLS; CDR2 reads YYNGEE. The J segment lost 6 bases and the V segment lost 1 base, leaving 2 bases of the junction unmatched. The CDR3 reads CASSVRAGGNEQFF. The CDR3 DNA sequence: TGTGCCAGCAGCGTAAGAGCGGGAGGCAATGAGCAGTTCTTC.

This chain links TRBV9 with TRBJ2-5, with TRBD2 as a possible D gene (6 bases). Germline values: CDR1 SGDLS, CDR2 YYNGEE. CDR3 length: 13 amino acids. V lost 3 bases to trimming and J lost 4 bases, with 10 bases between them. CDR3 bases: TGTGCCAGCAGCGGGGGGGACGGAGAGACCCAGTACTTC. Translating gives CASSGGDGETQYF.

The chain recombines TRBV27 with TRBJ2-3; D uncertain. V was shortened by 4 bases and J by 8 bases, with 16 bases between the two germline ends. The CDR3 loop spans 14 amino acids. Germline CDR1 MNHEY, CDR2 SMNVEV (reference sequence). The CDR3 coding sequence is TGTGCCAGCAGTTCAGCTGGGCAAGTTGGTACGCAGTATTTT. This gives the protein CASSSAGQVGTQYF.

This clone was observed once. The J gene is TRBJ2-7, the V gene TRBV7-9; 8 positions match TRBD1. Germline V lookup: CDR1 SEHNR, CDR2 FQNEAQ (reference sequence). The CDR3 sequence is 14 residues long. With V trimmed by 5 bases and J by 5 bases, 8 bases remained unmatched. The CDR3, as DNA: TGTGCCAGCAGCGCAGACAGGGGCATCGACGAGCAGTACTTC. As protein: CASSADRGIDEQYF.

This clone turned up a few times. This chain's CDR3 is CASSMSSDGNQPQHF. Written as DNA, the CDR3 is TGTGCCAGTAGTATGTCCAGCGACGGCAATCAGCCCCAGCATTTT. The V gene is TRBV19, the J gene TRBJ1-5; D ambiguous. V shed 3 bases and J shed 2 bases, with 11 bases lying between them. This CDR3 has 15 amino acids. CDR1 LNHDA and CDR2 SQIVND come from the germline V gene (reference sequence).

This clone was counted between two and nine times. This chain's CDR3 is CASSPDPPGQGNTGELFF. The CDR3 DNA reads as TGTGCCAGCAGCCCAGATCCCCCCGGACAGGGGAACACCGGGGAGCTGTTTTTT. The rearrangement links TRBV7-3 to TRBJ2-2; 8 bases line up with TRBD1. The junction had 12 bases not matched to a gene; V was cut back by 5 bases and J by 1 base. Germline lookup yields CDR1 SGHTA and CDR2 FQGTGA. CDR3 length equals 18 residues. Variable domain in full (rest from reference TRBV7-3 and TRBJ2-2): GAGVSQTPSNKVTEKGKYVELRCDPISGHTALYWYRQSLGQGPEFLIYFQGTGAADDSGLPNDRFFAVRPEGSVSTLKIQRTERGDSAVYLCASSPDPPGQGNTGELFFGEGSRLTVL.

V and J are TRBV9 and TRBJ2-5, with 8 bases matching TRBD2. The CDR3 has 16 amino acids. V lost 0 bases, J lost 7 bases, and 11 bases stayed unmatched. Germline V gives CDR1 SGDLS, CDR2 YYNGEE. CDR3: CASSVGFSGTLRTQYF. The DNA for the CDR3 is TGTGCCAGCAGCGTAGGGTTTAGCGGGACCTTGAGGACCCAGTACTTC.

This chain links TRBV13 with TRBJ1-1, with D uncertain. The CDR3 consists of 14 residues. CDR1 PRHDT and CDR2 FYEKMQ come from the germline V gene (reference sequence). The V end lost 5 bases, the J end lost 1 base, and 11 bases lay between the germline ends. The CDR3 DNA follows: TGTGCCAGCAGCGAAAACCCAGGGAACACTGAAGCTTTCTTT. It specifies CASSENPGNTEAFF. Full variable domain (missing parts from reference TRBV13 and TRBJ1-1): AAGVIQSPRHLIKEKRETATLKCYPIPRHDTVYWYQQGPGQDPQFLISFYEKMQSDKGSIPDRFSAQQFSDYHSELNMSSLELGDSALYFCASSENPGNTEAFFGQGTRLTVV.

The V call is TRBV4-1, the J call TRBJ1-4, with D tentatively TRBD1 (5 bases). Trimming removed 9 bases from V and 3 bases from J, with 20 bases in between. The CDR3 length is 16 residues. Germline values: CDR1 MGHRA, CDR2 YSYEKL. As DNA, the CDR3 is TGCGCCAGTAAGCCAGGGCAGGGCATGGCTAATGAAAAACTGTTTTTT. It encodes CASKPGQGMANEKLFF.

V is TRBV4-1 and J is TRBJ2-7; TRBD1 matches at 10 bases. The CDR3 loop spans 16 amino acids. Germline V gives CDR1 MGHRA, CDR2 YSYEKL. Unmatched junction bases numbered 6, after V lost 2 bases and J lost 2 bases. CDR3 sequence reads: CASSQSVTGGTYEQYF. The CDR3 DNA is TGCGCCAGCAGCCAATCGGTGACAGGGGGCACCTACGAGCAGTACTTC.

This chain links TRBV2 with TRBJ2-3; the D is unclear. Between the trimmed V and J ends, which lost 3 bases and 8 bases, there was a span of 12 bases. In germline, CDR1 is SNHLY, CDR2 FYNNEI. The CDR3 extends over 13 amino acids. CDR3 DNA: TGTGCCAGCAGTGACGAAACCCGAGCTACGCAGTATTTT. This sequence encodes CASSDETRATQYF.

This clone was found once. CDR3 in amino acids: CSVGTGEQPQHF. CDR3 DNA: TGCAGCGTTGGGACAGGGGAACAGCCCCAGCATTTT. This chain links TRBV29-1 with TRBJ1-5, with 9 bases that match TRBD1. CDR3 length: 12 residues. Germline V lookup: CDR1 SQVTM, CDR2 ANQGSEA. Losses at the gene ends were 4 bases for V and 7 bases for J; bases not matched to a gene: 2.

The chain uses TRBV5-4 and TRBJ2-5; 11 bases are shared with TRBD2. V shed 4 bases, J shed 3 bases, and the junction held 8 bases outside the gene matches. The length of the CDR3 is 16 residues. Germline-derived CDR1 and CDR2 are SGHNT and YYREEE (reference sequence). CDR3 sequence reads: CASSPTSGGEKETQYF. The CDR3 nucleotides are TGTGCCAGCAGCCCCACTAGCGGGGGAGAAAAAGAGACCCAGTACTTC.

On this clone itself: Distinct nucleotide sequences in the sample also encode this CDR3. This CDR3 reads CASSIDGYSLYEQYF. In nucleotides, the CDR3 is TGTGCCAGTAGTATAGATGGATACAGCTTATACGAGCAGTACTTC. This chain uses TRBV19 with TRBJ2-7; no definite D call. The CDR3 has 15 amino acids. The germline CDR1 and CDR2 sequences are LNHDA and SQIVND (reference sequence). V was cut by 0 bases and J by 4 bases, with 13 bases left in between.

V gene TRBV25-1 combines with J gene TRBJ1-4, with D maybe TRBD1 (5 bases). Trimming removed 5 bases from V and 6 bases from J, with 16 bases in between. The germline V gene has CDR1 MGHDK and CDR2 SYGVNS. The CDR3 length is 15 residues. In DNA form, the CDR3 reads TGTGCCAGCAGTAACCCGGGCAGGGTTGATGAAAAACTGTTTTTT. Amino acids: CASSNPGRVDEKLFF.

This chain uses TRBV10-3 with TRBJ2-3; 12 nucleotides match TRBD2. This CDR3 spans 17 amino acids. Looked up from germline, CDR1 is ENHRY and CDR2 is SYGVKD. V shed 6 bases, J shed 3 bases, and the junction held 10 bases outside the gene matches. Written as DNA, the CDR3 is TGTGCCATCAGCCGAACCCTAGCGGGAGGGGTGACAGATACGCAGTATTTT. Amino acid sequence: CAISRTLAGGVTDTQYF.

The V call is TRBV6-4, the J call TRBJ2-3; 8 nucleotides agree with TRBD2. J lost 3 bases, V lost 0 bases, and 2 bases had no gene match. The CDR3 runs 15 residues. Per germline, CDR1 MRHNA and CDR2 SNTAGT. The CDR3, as DNA: TGTGCCAGCAGTGACTCCGGGAGGGCTACAGATACGCAGTATTTT. Protein: CASSDSGRATDTQYF.

V usage is TRBV21-1 and J usage is TRBJ1-2; TRBD1 was called by the table and not checked on the DNA. TRBV21-1 is a pseudogene segment. The CDR3 length is 16 residues. CDR3 in DNA: TGTGCCAGCAGCAAAGATAAAGGGACAGAGGTTTATGGCTACACCTTC. Translating gives CASSKDKGTEVYGYTF.

The chain links TRBV27 to TRBJ2-1; TRBD2 aligns across 10 bases. Germline V gene lookup returns CDR1 MNHEY and CDR2 SMNVEV (reference sequence). V gave up 5 bases and J gave up 5 bases; unmatched junction bases: 6. The CDR3 spans 15 residues. The CDR3 DNA is TGTGCCAGCAGTCCTAGCGGGAGCAACGACAATGAGCAGTTCTTC. Its translation: CASSPSGSNDNEQFF.

This chain uses TRBV27 with TRBJ2-1; 15 bases are a match to TRBD2. The CDR3 is made up of 15 amino acids. Trimming took 8 bases from V and 10 from J; bases not matched to a gene: 9. Germline loops: CDR1 MNHEY, CDR2 SMNVEV (reference sequence). The CDR3 loop reads CASRPGTSGGMEQFF. As DNA, the CDR3 is TGTGCCAGCCGCCCCGGGACTAGCGGGGGGATGGAGCAGTTCTTC.

The V call is TRBV10-2, the J call TRBJ1-2; 7 nucleotides align to TRBD1. Trimming cost V 3 bases and J 6 bases; bases outside gene matches: 10. The CDR3 contains 15 residues. Germline V gene data show CDR1 as WSHSY and CDR2 as SAAADI. The CDR3 DNA reads TGCGCCAGCAGTGATACAGGGGCGGGTGAGGATGGCTACACCTTC. This encodes CASSDTGAGEDGYTF.

The chain couples TRBV7-9 to TRBJ2-1, with TRBD2 matching 14 bases. Germline V gives CDR1 SEHNR, CDR2 FQNEAQ (reference sequence). V was pared by 3 bases and J by 2 bases, with 3 bases of the junction left unmatched. The CDR3 covers 17 residues. CDR3 protein: CASSFVTSGRAYNEQFF. The CDR3 DNA follows: TGTGCCAGCAGCTTCGTGACTAGCGGGAGGGCCTACAATGAGCAGTTCTTC.

The chain couples TRBV6-1 to TRBJ2-2; tentative D call: TRBD2 (5 bases). Germline lookup yields CDR1 MNHNS and CDR2 SASEGT. This CDR3 has 16 residues. V was pared by 4 bases and J by 5 bases, with 17 bases between. CDR3 amino acids: CASSVFRTPGTGELFF. CDR3 coding DNA: TGTGCCAGCAGTGTATTCCGGACTCCGGGGACCGGGGAGCTGTTTTTT.

This chain links TRBV18 with TRBJ2-3; 7 bases line up with TRBD2. Per the germline V gene, CDR1 is KGHSH and CDR2 is LQKENI. Trimming at V came to 5 bases and at J to 0 bases, leaving 8 bases not matched to a gene. CDR3 length equals 16 residues. The CDR3 reads CASSGLAVPSTDTQYF. CDR3 bases: TGTGCCAGCTCAGGGCTAGCGGTTCCTAGCACAGATACGCAGTATTTT.